The 27 T cell receptor beta chains below come from one sample, sequenced in a study of OX40 agonist ivuxolimab in advanced cancers. Using immunoSEQ multiplex PCR, the repertoire was profiled, and TCRdb retains in-frame clones only, with some absent. The profile covers about 64,000 clones, with 75% to 95% appearing a single time and about 0.44% taken by the ten largest. The sequencing used CD4+ or CD8+ T cells sorted from blood, collected in a trial of the OX40 agonist ivuxolimab. These receptors were obtained from an adult with an advanced solid tumor such as melanoma, head and neck, liver or kidney cancer.

V usage is TRBV14 and J usage is TRBJ1-2, with 8 bases aligning to TRBD1. J was trimmed by 4 bases and V by 3 bases; bases with no gene match: 7. Per the germline V gene, CDR1 is SGHDN and CDR2 is FVKESK. The CDR3 length is 15 residues. The DNA of the CDR3 is TGTGCCAGCAGCCACAGTCGGACAGGGCGCTATGGCTACACCTTC. It yields the protein CASSHSRTGRYGYTF.

CDR3 in amino acids: CAAEQGGGQPQHF. The DNA of the CDR3 is TGTGCCGCCGAACAGGGAGGGGGCCAGCCCCAGCATTTT. The chain uses TRBV30 and TRBJ1-5; 7 bases agree with TRBD1. The CDR3 length is 13 residues. V was pared by 8 bases and J by 7 bases, with 11 bases of the junction left unmatched. Germline V gives CDR1 GTSNPN, CDR2 SVGIG (reference sequence). The full variable domain, completed using reference TRBV30 and TRBJ1-5, is SQTIHQWPATLVQPVGSPLSLECTVEGTSNPNLYWYRQAAGRGLQLLFYSVGIGQISSEVPQNLSASRPQDRQFILSSKKLLLSDSGFYLCAAEQGGGQPQHFGDGTRLSIL.

This clone appeared a few times. The rearrangement uses TRBV29-1 and TRBJ1-5; unclear D gene. Trimming shortened V by 4 bases and J by 0 bases, and 4 bases separated the two germline ends. This CDR3 comprises 12 residues. From germline, CDR1 is SQVTM and CDR2 ANQGSEA. The CDR3 region is CSVGLSNQPQHF. In DNA, the CDR3 is TGCAGCGTTGGACTTAGCAATCAGCCCCAGCATTTT.

The V and J genes are TRBV6-6 and TRBJ1-1, with a weak D call TRBD1 (5 bases). Trimming took 4 bases from V and 5 from J, leaving 17 bases between them. The CDR3 sequence is 15 residues long. Germline V gives CDR1 MNHNY, CDR2 SVGAGI (reference sequence). The CDR3 nucleotides read TGTGCCAGCAGTTCCCCTCCGGACATGGGGACTGAAGCTTTCTTT. It specifies CASSSPPDMGTEAFF.

This chain links TRBV2 with TRBJ2-3; TRBD2 matches 9 bases. CDR1 is SNHLY and CDR2 is FYNNEI in the germline V gene. The CDR3 is made up of 15 amino acids. The J segment lost 5 bases and the V segment lost 7 bases, leaving 10 bases of the junction unmatched. CDR3 loop: CASMYGGRARDTQYF. The CDR3 coding sequence is TGTGCCAGCATGTACGGCGGGAGGGCCAGAGATACGCAGTATTTT.

This clone was observed a single time. The rearrangement joins TRBV2 to TRBJ1-5; no reliable D call. Per the germline V gene, CDR1 is SNHLY and CDR2 is FYNNEI. The CDR3 length is 14 residues. Trimming cost V 1 base and J 7 bases, with 11 bases left between them. The CDR3 region has the DNA TGTGCCAGCAGTGAAGTCCAGGCTCCCCAGCCCCAGCATTTT. This sequence encodes CASSEVQAPQPQHF.

V gene TRBV19 combines with J gene TRBJ2-1; D is unclear. Trimming took 5 bases from V and 3 from J, leaving 17 bases between them. This CDR3 is built from 16 residues. Germline-derived CDR1 and CDR2 are LNHDA and SQIVND (reference sequence). The CDR3: CASSPSIRLVYNEQFF. The CDR3 DNA reads as TGTGCCAGTAGTCCTTCTATTCGGCTCGTCTACAATGAGCAGTTCTTC.

The chain joins TRBV5-3 to TRBJ1-5, with 8 bases identical to TRBD1. TRBV5-3 carries the ORF label, with uncertain function. The CDR3 spans 17 residues. V lost 4 bases to trimming and J lost 8 bases; unmatched junction nucleotides: 17. The chain's CDR3 is CARSAGSGQGLYEPQHF. The CDR3 nucleotides read TGTGCCAGAAGCGCCGGGTCCGGACAGGGTCTATATGAGCCCCAGCATTTT.

The J gene is TRBJ2-5, the V gene TRBV12-5, with TRBD1 matching 7 bases. Germline V gene lookup returns CDR1 LGHNT and CDR2 FRNRAP. V shed 5 bases, J shed 4 bases, and the junction held 4 bases outside the gene matches. This CDR3 is 13 amino acids long. The chain's CDR3 is CASGTGVGETQYF. The CDR3 DNA is TGTGCTAGTGGTACAGGGGTTGGAGAGACCCAGTACTTC.

The V gene is TRBV2, the J gene TRBJ2-5; 13 nucleotides line up with TRBD2. Per the germline V gene, CDR1 is SNHLY and CDR2 is FYNNEI. V dropped 4 bases and J dropped 0; count of bases not matched to a gene: 5. CDR3 length equals 17 residues. CDR3 residues: CASSGPGLAGDQETQYF. In nucleotides, the CDR3 is TGTGCCAGCAGTGGGCCCGGACTAGCGGGGGACCAAGAGACCCAGTACTTC.

This chain uses TRBV19 with TRBJ2-1; 14 bases are a match to TRBD2. The CDR3 covers 15 residues. Germline CDR1 is LNHDA and CDR2 is SQIVND (reference sequence). Unmatched junction bases numbered 4, after V lost 6 bases and J lost 6 bases. The CDR3: CASRLGTSGSNEQFF. The CDR3 DNA follows: TGTGCCAGTAGGCTAGGGACTAGCGGGAGCAATGAGCAGTTCTTC. The full variable domain, its missing parts supplied by reference TRBV19 and TRBJ2-1, is DGGITQSPKYLFRKEGQNVTLSCEQNLNHDAMYWYRQDPGQGLRLIYYSQIVNDFQKGDIAEGYSVSREKKESFPLTVTSAQKNPTAFYLCASRLGTSGSNEQFFGPGTRLTVL.

This clone was detected once. This chain connects TRBV15 to TRBJ2-7; the match to TRBD2 covers 12 bases. CDR1 and CDR2 from the germline V gene are LNHNV and YYDKDF (reference sequence). J lost 5 bases, V lost 0 bases, and 11 bases had no gene match. The CDR3 consists of 18 residues. The DNA for the CDR3 is TGTGCCACCAGCAGAGATCTGGCACTAGCGGGAGGAATCAACGAGCAGTACTTC. Encoded protein: CATSRDLALAGGINEQYF.

The genes are TRBV5-6 and TRBJ1-3; D gene uncertain. This CDR3 spans 15 amino acids. Germline V gene data show CDR1 as SGHDT and CDR2 as YYEEEE. V lost 0 bases and J lost 0, with 7 bases in between. In nucleotides, the CDR3 is TGTGCCAGCAGCTTGGTCGGATACTCTGGAAACACCATATATTTT. It codes for CASSLVGYSGNTIYF.

CDR3 coding DNA: TGTGCCAGCAGCGTAGCCGGGAACACTAATGAAAAACTGTTTTTT. It codes for CASSVAGNTNEKLFF. The chain recombines TRBV9 with TRBJ1-4; D unclear. CDR3 length: 15 residues. Trimming stripped 0 bases from V and 2 bases from J, with 8 bases between. CDR1 is SGDLS, CDR2 YYNGEE, per germline. Looking up the rest from reference TRBV9 and TRBJ1-4 gives the full variable domain: DSGVTQTPKHLITATGQRVTLRCSPRSGDLSVYWYQQSLDQGLQFLIQYYNGEERAKGNILERFSAQQFPDLHSELNLSSLELGDSALYFCASSVAGNTNEKLFFGSGTQLSVL.

The gene calls are TRBV11-3 and TRBJ2-7, with D maybe TRBD1 (6 bases). In germline, CDR1 is SGHNT, CDR2 YENEEA. The CDR3 spans 14 residues. V gave up 5 bases and J gave up 3 bases, with 14 bases separating them. The CDR3 spells CASSIRGANYEQYF. The CDR3, as DNA: TGTGCCAGCAGCATCAGGGGCGCTAACTACGAGCAGTACTTC.

This clone came up once. This rearrangement joins TRBV19 to TRBJ2-7; 7 bases align to TRBD1. V lost 5 bases and J lost 1; bases outside the gene matches: 11. Germline CDR1 and CDR2: LNHDA and SQIVND (reference sequence). The CDR3 covers 16 residues. CDR3 nucleotides: TGTGCCAGTAGTTCCCGGACAGGCGTGACTTCCTACGAGCAGTACTTC. Residues: CASSSRTGVTSYEQYF.

The chain employs TRBV30 and TRBJ1-2; a weak D match, TRBD1 (5 bases). Per germline, CDR1 GTSNPN and CDR2 SVGIG (reference sequence). The germline V and J ends were trimmed by 0 bases and 14 bases, with 13 bases remaining between them. The CDR3 is 11 residues long. The CDR3 reads CAWSVGGPGTF. CDR3 DNA sequence: TGTGCCTGGAGTGTGGGGGGTCCCGGTACCTTC.

The J gene is TRBJ2-7, the V gene TRBV18; 9 nucleotides align to TRBD2. CDR3 length: 15 residues. V shed 3 bases, J shed 7 bases, and the junction held 10 bases outside the gene matches. Germline CDR1 reads KGHSH; CDR2 reads LQKENI. In nucleotides, the CDR3 is TGTGCCAGCTCACCTCCTAGCGGGATCCTCTTGGAGCAGTACTTC. It is translated as CASSPPSGILLEQYF.

This chain uses TRBV7-9 with TRBJ2-3; 7 nucleotides line up with TRBD2. The CDR3 is 14 residues long. CDR1 and CDR2 (germline): SEHNR, FQNEAQ (reference sequence). The junction had 8 bases not matched to a gene; V was cut back by 6 bases and J by 5 bases. The DNA of the CDR3 is TGTGCCAGCAGACGGGAGGCCCGGGGAGATACGCAGTATTTT. This sequence encodes CASRREARGDTQYF.

The chain combines TRBV30 with TRBJ2-7, with TRBD1 matching over 8 bases. The ends lost 1 base at V and 4 bases at J; junction bases unmatched: 0. The CDR3 spans 12 residues. Germline V CDR1 and CDR2: GTSNPN, SVGIG (reference sequence). CDR3 nucleotides: TGTGCCTGGAGTGGACAGGGGTACGAGCAGTACTTC. It encodes CAWSGQGYEQYF.

The gene calls are TRBV4-3 and TRBJ2-7, with unresolved D. Per germline, CDR1 LGHNA and CDR2 YSLEER. The CDR3 length is 14 residues. The V end was cut by 1 base, the J end by 3 bases, with 10 bases between. The CDR3 here is CASSQAGFFYEQYF. CDR3 in DNA: TGCGCCAGCAGCCAAGCCGGGTTTTTCTACGAGCAGTACTTC.

This clone was seen once. The V and J genes are TRBV19 and TRBJ1-5; no firm D call. V was pared by 4 bases and J by 1 base, with 11 bases between. Looked up from germline, CDR1 is LNHDA and CDR2 is SQIVND (reference sequence). CDR3 length equals 15 residues. The CDR3 protein is CASSRERASNQPQHF. CDR3 sequence (DNA): TGTGCCAGTAGTAGGGAAAGGGCCAGCAATCAGCCCCAGCATTTT. Combining the CDR3 with reference TRBV19 and TRBJ1-5 gives the whole variable domain DGGITQSPKYLFRKEGQNVTLSCEQNLNHDAMYWYRQDPGQGLRLIYYSQIVNDFQKGDIAEGYSVSREKKESFPLTVTSAQKNPTAFYLCASSRERASNQPQHFGDGTRLSIL.

The chain carries TRBV9 and TRBJ2-1; D possibly corresponds to TRBD2 (7 bases). The V end was cut by 4 bases, the J end by 6 bases, with 23 bases between. The germline gives CDR1 SGDLS, CDR2 YYNGEE. CDR3 length: 17 amino acids. CDR3 amino acids: CASSTPPQNREGNEQFF. For the CDR3, the DNA is TGTGCCAGCAGCACCCCACCCCAGAACAGGGAGGGCAATGAGCAGTTCTTC. The whole variable domain, filled in from reference TRBV9 and TRBJ2-1, reads DSGVTQTPKHLITATGQRVTLRCSPRSGDLSVYWYQQSLDQGLQFLIQYYNGEERAKGNILERFSAQQFPDLHSELNLSSLELGDSALYFCASSTPPQNREGNEQFFGPGTRLTVL.

This clone was seen just once. The V and J genes are TRBV5-1 and TRBJ2-7; 7 bases line up with TRBD1. V lost 0 bases to trimming and J lost 5 bases; unmatched junction nucleotides: 5. This CDR3 comprises 14 residues. The germline V gene has CDR1 SGHRS and CDR2 YFSETQ. The CDR3 DNA follows: TGCGCCAGCAGCTTGGAGACAGGGCTGAACGAGCAGTACTTC. As protein: CASSLETGLNEQYF.

V usage is TRBV7-2 and J usage is TRBJ1-4; 7 bases are shared with TRBD1. Unmatched junction bases numbered 11, after V lost 5 bases and J lost 2 bases. Germline CDR1 reads SGHTA; CDR2 reads FQGNSA. This CDR3 spans 17 amino acids. The DNA of the CDR3 is TGTGCCAGCAGCACGAACAGGGGCGGTTCGACTAATGAAAAACTGTTTTTT. Its protein product is CASSTNRGGSTNEKLFF.

V gene TRBV27 combines with J gene TRBJ1-1; D not resolved. V was clipped by 7 bases and J by 1 base, with 16 bases between them. The CDR3 length is 15 residues. The germline gives CDR1 MNHEY, CDR2 SMNVEV (reference sequence). This CDR3 is CASTRSRRENTEAFF. The CDR3 DNA is TGTGCCAGCACCCGTTCTCGACGGGAGAACACTGAAGCTTTCTTT.

This rearrangement joins TRBV10-3 to TRBJ2-1; weak D call: TRBD1 (6 bases). CDR1 ENHRY and CDR2 SYGVKD come from the germline V gene. The CDR3 totals 15 residues. The V gene lost 6 bases and the J gene lost 10 bases, with 22 bases spanning the gap. CDR3 DNA: TGTGCCATCAGGAAAACAGGGAATGGGATAGGGGAGCAGTTCTTC. Amino acids: CAIRKTGNGIGEQFF.